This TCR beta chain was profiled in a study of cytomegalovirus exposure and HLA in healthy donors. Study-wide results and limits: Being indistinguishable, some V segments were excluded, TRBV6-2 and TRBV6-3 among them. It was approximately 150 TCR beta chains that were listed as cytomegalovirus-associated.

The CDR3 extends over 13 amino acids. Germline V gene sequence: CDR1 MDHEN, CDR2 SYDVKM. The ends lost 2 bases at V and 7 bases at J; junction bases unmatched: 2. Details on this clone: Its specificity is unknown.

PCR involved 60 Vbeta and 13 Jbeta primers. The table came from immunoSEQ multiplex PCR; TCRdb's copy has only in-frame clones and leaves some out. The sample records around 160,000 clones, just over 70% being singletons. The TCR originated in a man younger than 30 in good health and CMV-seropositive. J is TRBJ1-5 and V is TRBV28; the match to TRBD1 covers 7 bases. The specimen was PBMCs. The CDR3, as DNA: TGTGCCAGCAGTTTAACAGGGGCCCAGCCCCAGCATTTT. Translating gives CASSLTGAQPQHF. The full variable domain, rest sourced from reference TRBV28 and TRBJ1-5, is DVKVTQSSRYLVKRTGEKVFLECVQDMDHENMFWYRQDPGLGLRLIYFSYDVKMKEKGDIPEGYSVSREKKERFSLILESASTNQTSMYLCASSLTGAQPQHFGDGTRLSIL.